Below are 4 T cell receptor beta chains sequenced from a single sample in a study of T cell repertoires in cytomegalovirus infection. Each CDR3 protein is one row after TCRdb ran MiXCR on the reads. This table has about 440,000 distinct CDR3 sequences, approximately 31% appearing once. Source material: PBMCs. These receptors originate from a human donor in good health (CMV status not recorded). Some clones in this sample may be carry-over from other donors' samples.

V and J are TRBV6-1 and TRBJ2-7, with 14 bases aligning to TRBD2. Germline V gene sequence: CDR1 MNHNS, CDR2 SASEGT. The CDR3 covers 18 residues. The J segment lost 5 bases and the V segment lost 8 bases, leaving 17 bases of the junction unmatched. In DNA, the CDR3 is TGTGCCAGCTCTCCAGGACTAGCGGGGGGACGAAAGGGCCACGAGCAGTACTTC. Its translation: CASSPGLAGGRKGHEQYF.

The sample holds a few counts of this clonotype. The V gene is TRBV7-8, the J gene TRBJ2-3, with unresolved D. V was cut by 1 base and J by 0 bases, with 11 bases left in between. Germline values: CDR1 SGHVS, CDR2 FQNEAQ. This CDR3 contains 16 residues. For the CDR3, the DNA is TGTGCCAGCAGCTTAGTGTCTAGGGCAAGCACAGATACGCAGTATTTT. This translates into CASSLVSRASTDTQYF.

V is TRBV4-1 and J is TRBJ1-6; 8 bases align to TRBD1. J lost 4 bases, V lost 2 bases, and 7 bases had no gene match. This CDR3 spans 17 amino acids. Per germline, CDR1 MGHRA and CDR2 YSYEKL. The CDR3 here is CASSQPGQGGYNSPLHF. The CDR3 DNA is TGCGCCAGCAGCCAACCAGGACAGGGAGGATATAATTCACCCCTCCACTTT.

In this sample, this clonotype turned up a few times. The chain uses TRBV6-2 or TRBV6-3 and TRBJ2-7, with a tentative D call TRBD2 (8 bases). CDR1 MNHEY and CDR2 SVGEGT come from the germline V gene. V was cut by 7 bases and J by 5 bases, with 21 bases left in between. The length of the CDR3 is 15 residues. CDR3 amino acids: CASTPSGGGLNEQYF. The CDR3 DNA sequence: TGTGCCAGCACCCCCTCGGGAGGGGGCTTAAACGAGCAGTACTTC.